This T cell receptor beta chain was sequenced for a study of TET2 disruption in CD19-targeted CAR T cells (dated by TCRdb to the late 2010s). For context, the study as a whole: The number of samples was determined by the original clinical trial design and by which samples were available, and no additional inclusion criteria were applied. Beyond this particular receptor, the publication reports: Conclusions about the patient's CAR T cells rested on extensive analysis of a single subject.

This specimen's treatment or condition label, interpreted: autologous CTL019 cells: CD19 CAR with 4-1BB and CD3 zeta domains. TCR zeta and 4-1BB costimulatory signaling domains were built into the CD19 CAR. The DNeasy Blood and Tissue Kit was used to extract genomic DNA from pre-infusion T cells, peripheral blood, or sorted post-infusion T cells. For this chain, trimming is 3 bases at the V end and 0 bases at the J end, and the number of junction bases without a gene match is 9. CDR1 and CDR2 (LNHDA, SQIVND) derive from the germline V gene (reference sequence). From the cysteine through the phenylalanine, the CDR3 covers 17 amino acids. Of the CDR3's DNA, 42 bases were read; they are in frame from base 1. This clone is medium-sized (0.01 to 0.1%) by frequency; its count is not recorded. Its binding antigen is unknown. The CDR3 end is not reached by the read, which stops 3 residues before it; the germline J gene fills it in.

TCR beta chain deep sequencing was performed with the immunoSEQ assay. Turning to the authors' computational methods: Only productive TCR beta rearrangements were used to calculate clonotype frequencies. The clones in this table, taken by TCRdb from immuneACCESS, are in-frame only. Not every clone is retained; where verified, under half of the shortfall comes from an unresolved V gene, and the cause of the rest is unknown. V and J calls plus clone size are reproduced from that table; the DNA served to infer D and trimming. The record for this sample contains 400 to 500 clones. Around 50% of the sample is taken by the ten largest.

This TCR was recovered from a man between 70 and 80 years old with chronic lymphocytic leukemia. The V and J segments used are TRBV19 and TRBJ2-3, and 7 bases in between align with TRBD2. The sample consisted of peripheral blood, taken from a patient treated with CD19 CAR T cells. For the CDR3, the sequence is CASSMRRGSLSTDTQYF. Partial CDR3 DNA: TGTGCCAGTAGTATGCGGCGGGGGAGCCTTAGCACAGATACG.